The rows below give T cell receptor beta chains drawn from one sample of a study of shared clonotypes between healthy human individuals. Repertoires were generated with immunoSEQ multiplex PCR, while TCRdb's copy carries only in-frame clones and drops some. Among 450,000 to 600,000 clones listed, 79% were seen once. The sample consisted of PBMCs. These receptors all stem from a woman aged 40 to 50 in good health. Some clones in this sample may be carry-over from other donors' samples. The conserved cysteine and the conserved F or W are not part of the CDR3 here. A D gene is named only where the DNA matches it firmly.

v_call: TRBV15; cdr3_length: 14; d_call: TRBD2; cdr3_aa: ATSIVAGGGTGELF
v_call: TRBV4-2; cdr3_length: 13; d_call: TRBD2; cdr3_aa: ASSQTGGRFDEQF
v_call: TRBV18; cdr3_length: 13; d_call: TRBD1; cdr3_aa: ASSPRTGPNNEQF
v_call: TRBV18; cdr3_length: 14; d_call: TRBD2; cdr3_aa: ASSPPAAGDTGELF
v_call: TRBV2; cdr3_length: 14; d_call: TRBD2; cdr3_aa: ASSWTSGYSTDTQY
v_call: TRBV27; cdr3_length: 13; d_call: TRBD2; cdr3_aa: ASSFLSGNQGTQY
v_call: TRBV7-7; cdr3_length: 14; d_call: TRBD2; cdr3_aa: ASSLAGIANYNEQF
v_call: TRBV18; cdr3_length: 14; d_call: NA; cdr3_aa: ASSIRGYERGYGYT
v_call: TRBV27; cdr3_length: 12; d_call: NA; cdr3_aa: ASAIGTDWGKLF
v_call: TRBV27; cdr3_length: 12; d_call: NA; cdr3_aa: ASSSPDGSYEQY
v_call: TRBV5-1; cdr3_length: 13; d_call: NA; cdr3_aa: ASSLRQVSTDTQY
v_call: TRBV9; cdr3_length: 12; d_call: TRBD1; cdr3_aa: ASSWTGEGQPQH
v_call: TRBV6-5; cdr3_length: 11; d_call: TRBD2; cdr3_aa: ASSYGEGNEQF
v_call: TRBV27; cdr3_length: 12; d_call: TRBD1; cdr3_aa: ASSPRVQGTEQY
v_call: TRBV5-6; cdr3_length: 10; d_call: NA; cdr3_aa: ASSWTSYEQY
v_call: TRBV2; cdr3_length: 13; d_call: NA; cdr3_aa: ASRRTTNSYNEQF
v_call: TRBV6-5; cdr3_length: 13; d_call: TRBD1; cdr3_aa: ASSYSTGGGQPQH
v_call: TRBV28; cdr3_length: 11; d_call: NA; cdr3_aa: ASRVGGVGEAF
v_call: TRBV30; cdr3_length: 11; d_call: TRBD2; cdr3_aa: AWKTSVTYEQY
v_call: TRBV2; cdr3_length: 12; d_call: NA; cdr3_aa: ASSVEVGNTEAF
v_call: TRBV15; cdr3_length: 9; d_call: NA; cdr3_aa: ATSGDYGYT
v_call: TRBV7-2; cdr3_length: 11; d_call: NA; cdr3_aa: ASSLAGNTEAF
v_call: TRBV18; cdr3_length: 12; d_call: NA; cdr3_aa: ASSLQEKGNTIY
v_call: TRBV2; cdr3_length: 12; d_call: NA; cdr3_aa: ASRQGLIDYGYT
v_call: TRBV5-4; cdr3_length: 12; d_call: TRBD1; cdr3_aa: ASSVGTATGELF
v_call: TRBV10-3; cdr3_length: 13; d_call: NA; cdr3_aa: APQPNRPLGYGYT
v_call: TRBV19; cdr3_length: 13; d_call: NA; cdr3_aa: ASMEWGRFNQPQH
v_call: TRBV6-5; cdr3_length: 14; d_call: NA; cdr3_aa: ASSYSSARAFYGYT
v_call: TRBV6-1; cdr3_length: 12; d_call: NA; cdr3_aa: ASCRGVEGNIQY
v_call: TRBV11-3; cdr3_length: 14; d_call: NA; cdr3_aa: ASSSNSGAPQETQY
v_call: TRBV11-2; cdr3_length: 15; d_call: NA; cdr3_aa: ASSLVFLAHQPHEQY
v_call: TRBV28; cdr3_length: 11; d_call: NA; cdr3_aa: ASATRRSDTQY
v_call: TRBV5-1; cdr3_length: 12; d_call: TRBD1; cdr3_aa: ASSYGTDPGELF
v_call: TRBV18; cdr3_length: 12; d_call: NA; cdr3_aa: ASSPGAGNYGYT
v_call: TRBV4-1; cdr3_length: 15; d_call: TRBD2; cdr3_aa: ASSQQGLAGLLETQY
v_call: TRBV18; cdr3_length: 11; d_call: NA; cdr3_aa: ASSPQAGEKLF
v_call: TRBV25-1; cdr3_length: 12; d_call: NA; cdr3_aa: ASSMDTRQETQY
v_call: TRBV27; cdr3_length: 14; d_call: NA; cdr3_aa: ASSSHFSGGSYEQY
v_call: TRBV15; cdr3_length: 14; d_call: NA; cdr3_aa: AIRAVGATYTGELF
v_call: TRBV28; cdr3_length: 14; d_call: TRBD1; cdr3_aa: ASSLRGDRANYEQY
v_call: TRBV5-1; cdr3_length: 16; d_call: TRBD1; cdr3_aa: ASSYGQGALRRTDTQY
v_call: TRBV28; cdr3_length: 18; d_call: NA; cdr3_aa: ASSRPLGLQGTYSNQPQH
v_call: TRBV21-1; cdr3_length: 9; d_call: NA; cdr3_aa: ASSNSHGYT
v_call: TRBV28; cdr3_length: 13; d_call: TRBD1; cdr3_aa: ASHTRTGYSYEQY
v_call: TRBV18; cdr3_length: 14; d_call: NA; cdr3_aa: ASSPLTGRNTGELF
v_call: TRBV28; cdr3_length: 11; d_call: NA; cdr3_aa: ASRGISGEKLF
v_call: TRBV5-6; cdr3_length: 15; d_call: TRBD2; cdr3_aa: ASSLAEAGGYTGELF
v_call: TRBV5-1; cdr3_length: 10; d_call: NA; cdr3_aa: ASSLRGGEQF
v_call: TRBV11-2; cdr3_length: 12; d_call: NA; cdr3_aa: ASSYGSESYEQY
v_call: TRBV15; cdr3_length: 11; d_call: TRBD1; cdr3_aa: ATSGRDRVEQY
v_call: TRBV9; cdr3_length: 13; d_call: TRBD2; cdr3_aa: ASSVAALAGGEQY
v_call: TRBV27; cdr3_length: 12; d_call: TRBD1; cdr3_aa: AVKGATGHTEAF
v_call: TRBV7-9; cdr3_length: 9; d_call: NA; cdr3_aa: ASSLAGKLF
v_call: TRBV7-2; cdr3_length: 12; d_call: NA; cdr3_aa: ASSLQSHSVEQY
v_call: TRBV4-2; cdr3_length: 13; d_call: TRBD1; cdr3_aa: ASSTGQGVYNEQF